A selection of T cell receptor beta chains follows, all from one sample in a study of T cell changes during pregnancy in multiple sclerosis. The table came from immunoSEQ multiplex PCR; TCRdb's copy has only in-frame clones and leaves some out. The table records about 110,000 clones, roughly nine tenths of them present only once. Sequencing was performed on peripheral blood, taken before pregnancy. The receptors stem from a female donor with multiple sclerosis, enrolled in a pregnancy study. CDR3s include the opening cysteine and the closing phenylalanine or tryptophan. D genes are given only for firm matches. Size is omitted from some rows. Given values are once, few, many or a class for expanded clones.

J gene,V gene,D gene,clone size,CDR3 DNA,CDR3 protein
TRBJ1-2,TRBV12-1,.,.,TGTGCCAGCATTAGTCTTGATGGCTACACCTTC,CASISLDGYTF
TRBJ1-2,TRBV19,.,few,TGTGCCACCTGGACAATCTGGTATGGCTACACCTTC,CATWTIWYGYTF
TRBJ2-3,TRBV6-5,.,.,TGTGCCAGCAGTGGCGAACCTGACACGGGGGATACGCAGTATTTT,CASSGEPDTGDTQYF
TRBJ2-1,TRBV5-1,TRBD2,.,TGCGCCAGCAGCTACGGGACTAGCGAGTACAATGAGCAGTTCTTC,CASSYGTSEYNEQFF
TRBJ2-1,TRBV7-2,.,.,TGTGCCAGCAGCTTAATAAATGAACGGGGTGAGCAGTTCTTC,CASSLINERGEQFF
TRBJ2-1,TRBV9,TRBD1,.,TGTGCCAGCAGCGTTTTCGGACAGGACAATGAGCAGTTCTTC,CASSVFGQDNEQFF
TRBJ2-1,TRBV6-1,TRBD2,few,TGTGCCAGCAAATTAGCGGGGAACAATGAGCAGTTCTTC,CASKLAGNNEQFF
TRBJ1-6,TRBV6-5,.,.,TGTGCCAGCAGTGACGAGACAGCCTATTCACCCCTCCACTTT,CASSDETAYSPLHF
TRBJ2-1,TRBV28,.,.,TGTGCCAGCAGCTCCCCCCGGGGAGGTGTCTCCTACAATGAGCAGTTCTTC,CASSSPRGGVSYNEQFF
TRBJ1-1,TRBV10-3,TRBD1,.,TGTGCCATCAGTGAGTCTCCGGACAGGGACGACACTGAAGCTTTCTTT,CAISESPDRDDTEAFF
TRBJ2-5,TRBV19,TRBD1,.,TGTGCCAGTAGCCCCCTAGGGACAGGGGAGACCCAGTACTTC,CASSPLGTGETQYF
TRBJ1-2,TRBV7-2,.,.,TGTGCCAGCAGCTTAGAAGGCGGTGGGTCCTGGTATGGCTACACCTTC,CASSLEGGGSWYGYTF
TRBJ1-5,TRBV12-5,.,.,TGTGCTAGCAGGGGAAGCAATCAGCCCCAGCATTTT,CASRGSNQPQHF
TRBJ2-5,TRBV6-6,.,.,TGTGCCAGCAGTACACAGATCCAAGAGACCCAGTACTTC,CASSTQIQETQYF